This T cell receptor beta chain emerged from a study of CD8 T cells in Susac syndrome. RNA amounts of about 0.5 to 1 ug underwent reverse transcription with random hexamers. immunoSEQ multiplex PCR amplified TCR beta CDR3 across 54 Vbeta, 13 Jbeta. TCRdb redid the calling of the immunoSEQ multiplex PCR reads with MiXCR, one entry per CDR3 protein. Of 75,000 to 100,000 distinct CDR3 sequences listed, over 90% are singletons. In regard to this clonotype: Its target is unknown.

Findings of the study overall: It was acknowledged in the study that the number of individuals who were included in its TCR sequencing and HLA analysis was relatively small.

The CDR3 covers 14 residues. Germline V gene lookup returns CDR1 SEHNR and CDR2 FQNEAQ (reference sequence). V was trimmed by 2 bases and J by 2 bases, leaving 9 bases between them. Blood CD8+ and CD4+ T cells underwent high-throughput TCR beta sequencing. Negative isolation was applied to CD8+ and CD4+ T cells, and FACS enrichment was applied to TEMRA cells. The TCR was taken from a human donor in good health. The specimen was CD8+ T cells from PBMCs. The rearrangement links TRBV7-9 to TRBJ2-5, with a possible D match to TRBD1 (5 bases). DNA for the CDR3: TGTGCCAGCAGCTTATGGACAAAACAAGAGACCCAGTACTTC. This sequence encodes CASSLWTKQETQYF.